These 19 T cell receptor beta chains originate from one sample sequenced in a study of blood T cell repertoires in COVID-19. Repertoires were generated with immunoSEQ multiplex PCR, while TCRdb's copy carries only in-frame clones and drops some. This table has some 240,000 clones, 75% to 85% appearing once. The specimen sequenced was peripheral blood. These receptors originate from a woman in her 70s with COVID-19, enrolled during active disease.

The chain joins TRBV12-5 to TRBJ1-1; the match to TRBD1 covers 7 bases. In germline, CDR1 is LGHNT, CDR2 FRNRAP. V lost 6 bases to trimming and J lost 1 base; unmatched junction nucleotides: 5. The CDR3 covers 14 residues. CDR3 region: CASGYDRANTEAFF. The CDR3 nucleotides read TGTGCTAGTGGCTACGACAGGGCGAACACTGAAGCTTTCTTT.

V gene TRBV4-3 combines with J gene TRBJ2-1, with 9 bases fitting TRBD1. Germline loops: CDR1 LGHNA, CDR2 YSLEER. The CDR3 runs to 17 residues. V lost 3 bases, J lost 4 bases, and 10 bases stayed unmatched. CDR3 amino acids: CASSQASRDRAYNEQFF. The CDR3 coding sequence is TGCGCCAGCAGCCAGGCTAGCCGGGACAGGGCGTACAATGAGCAGTTCTTC.

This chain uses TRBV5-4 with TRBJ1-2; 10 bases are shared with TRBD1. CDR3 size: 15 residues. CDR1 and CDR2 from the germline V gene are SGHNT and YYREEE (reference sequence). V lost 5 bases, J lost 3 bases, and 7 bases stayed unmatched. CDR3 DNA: TGTGCCAGCAGACTGACGGGACAGGGGCACTATGGCTACACCTTC. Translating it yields CASRLTGQGHYGYTF.

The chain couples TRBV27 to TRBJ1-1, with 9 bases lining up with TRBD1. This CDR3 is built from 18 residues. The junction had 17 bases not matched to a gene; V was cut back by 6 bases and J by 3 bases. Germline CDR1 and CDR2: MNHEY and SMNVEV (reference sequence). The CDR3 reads CASSLTGTGRRLDTEAFF. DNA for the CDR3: TGTGCCAGCAGCTTAACCGGGACAGGGAGAAGGCTGGACACTGAAGCTTTCTTT.

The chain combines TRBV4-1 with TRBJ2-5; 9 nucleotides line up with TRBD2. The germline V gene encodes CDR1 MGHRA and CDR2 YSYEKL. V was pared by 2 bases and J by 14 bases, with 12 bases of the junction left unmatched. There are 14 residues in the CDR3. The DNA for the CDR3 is TGCGCCAGCAGCCAACAGGGGGAAGGGACTAGCCTCTACTTC. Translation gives CASSQQGEGTSLYF.

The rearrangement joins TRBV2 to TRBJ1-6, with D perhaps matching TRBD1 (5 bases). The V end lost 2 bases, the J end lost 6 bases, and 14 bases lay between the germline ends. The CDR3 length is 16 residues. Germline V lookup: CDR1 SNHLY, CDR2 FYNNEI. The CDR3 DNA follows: TGTGCCAGCAGTGAACAGGGAACGAGGAGTAATTCACCCCTCCACTTT. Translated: CASSEQGTRSNSPLHF.

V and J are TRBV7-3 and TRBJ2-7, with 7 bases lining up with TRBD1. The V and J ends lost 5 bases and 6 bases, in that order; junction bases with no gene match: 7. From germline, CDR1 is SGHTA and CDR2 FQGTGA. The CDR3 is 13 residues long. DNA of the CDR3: TGTGCCAGCAGCGCCGTGACAGGGTCCGAGCAGTACTTC. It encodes CASSAVTGSEQYF.

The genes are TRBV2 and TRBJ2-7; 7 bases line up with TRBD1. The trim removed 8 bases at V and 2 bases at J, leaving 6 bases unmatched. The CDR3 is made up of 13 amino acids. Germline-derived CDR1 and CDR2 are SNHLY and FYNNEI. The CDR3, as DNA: TGTGCCAGCGAATCCCAGGGGGCCTACGAGCAGTACTTC. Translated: CASESQGAYEQYF.

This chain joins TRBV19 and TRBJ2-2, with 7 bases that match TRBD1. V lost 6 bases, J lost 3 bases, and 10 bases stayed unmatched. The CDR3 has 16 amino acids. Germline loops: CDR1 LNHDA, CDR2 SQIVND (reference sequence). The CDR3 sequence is CASRLTGAEYTGELFF. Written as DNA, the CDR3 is TGTGCCAGTAGATTAACAGGGGCGGAGTACACCGGGGAGCTGTTTTTT. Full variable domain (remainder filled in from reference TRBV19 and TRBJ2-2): DGGITQSPKYLFRKEGQNVTLSCEQNLNHDAMYWYRQDPGQGLRLIYYSQIVNDFQKGDIAEGYSVSREKKESFPLTVTSAQKNPTAFYLCASRLTGAEYTGELFFGEGSRLTVL.

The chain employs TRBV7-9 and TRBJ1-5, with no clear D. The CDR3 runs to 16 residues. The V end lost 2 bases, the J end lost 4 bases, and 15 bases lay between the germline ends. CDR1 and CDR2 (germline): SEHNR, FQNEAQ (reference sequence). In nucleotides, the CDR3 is TGTGCCAGCAGCTTAAGGTGCACAGTCCTTAATCAGCCCCAGCATTTT. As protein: CASSLRCTVLNQPQHF.

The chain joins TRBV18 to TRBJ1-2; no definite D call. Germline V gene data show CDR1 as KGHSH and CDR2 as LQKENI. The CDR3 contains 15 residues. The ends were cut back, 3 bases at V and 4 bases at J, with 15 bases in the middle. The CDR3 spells CASSPELEGPYGYTF. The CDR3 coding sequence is TGTGCCAGCTCACCTGAGTTGGAGGGCCCCTATGGCTACACCTTC.

The CDR3 sequence: CASSQGLAGGLIGTDTQYF. The CDR3 region has the DNA TGTGCCAGCAGCCAAGGACTAGCGGGAGGGTTGATAGGCACAGATACGCAGTATTTT. V gene TRBV3-1 (or the pseudogene TRBV3-2) combines with J gene TRBJ2-3, with 14 bases aligning to TRBD2. Germline CDR1 and CDR2: LGHDT and YNNKEL (reference sequence). Trimming cost V 1 base and J 1 base; bases outside gene matches: 7. This CDR3 region has 19 residues.

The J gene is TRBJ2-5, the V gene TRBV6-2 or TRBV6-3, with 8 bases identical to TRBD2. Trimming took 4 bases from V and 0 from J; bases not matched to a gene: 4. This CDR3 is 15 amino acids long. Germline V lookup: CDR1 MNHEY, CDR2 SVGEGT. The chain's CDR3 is CASSSISGNQETQYF. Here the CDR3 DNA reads TGTGCCAGCAGTTCTATTAGCGGGAACCAAGAGACCCAGTACTTC.

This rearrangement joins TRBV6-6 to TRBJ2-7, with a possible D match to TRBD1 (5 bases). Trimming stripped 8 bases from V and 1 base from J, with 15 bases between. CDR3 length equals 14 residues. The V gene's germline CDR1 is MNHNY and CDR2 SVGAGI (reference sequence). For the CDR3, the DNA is TGTGCCAGCCACTCCAGGGCGGAGTCCTACGAGCAGTACTTC. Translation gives CASHSRAESYEQYF.

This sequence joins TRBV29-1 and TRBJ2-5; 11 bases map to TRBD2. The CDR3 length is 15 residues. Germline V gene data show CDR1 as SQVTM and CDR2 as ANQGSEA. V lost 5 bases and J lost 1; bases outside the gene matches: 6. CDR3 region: CSVRTSGFRQETQYF. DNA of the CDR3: TGCAGCGTTCGGACTAGCGGGTTTCGCCAAGAGACCCAGTACTTC.

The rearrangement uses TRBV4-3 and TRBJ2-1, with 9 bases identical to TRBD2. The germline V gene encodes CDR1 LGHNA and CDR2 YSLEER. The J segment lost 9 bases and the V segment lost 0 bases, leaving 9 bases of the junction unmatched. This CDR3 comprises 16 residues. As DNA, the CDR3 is TGCGCCAGCAGCCAAGATGCGTTTGGACTAGCGAGTGAGCAGTTCTTC. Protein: CASSQDAFGLASEQFF.

The CDR3 DNA follows: TGTGCCAGCAGCTTACAGGGGACCGCTCTTGGCTACACCTTC. Protein product: CASSLQGTALGYTF. The genes are TRBV7-2 and TRBJ1-2; possibly TRBD1 for D (6 bases). Germline CDR1 SGHTA, CDR2 FQGNSA. Trimming stripped 2 bases from V and 7 bases from J, with 14 bases between. The CDR3 extends over 14 amino acids.

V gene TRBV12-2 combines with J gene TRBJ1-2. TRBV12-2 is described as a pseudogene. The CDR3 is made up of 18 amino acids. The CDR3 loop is CASRLLRGILIPNYGYTF. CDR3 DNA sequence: TGTGCAAGTCGCTTACTTAGAGGCATACTGATCCCTAACTATGGCTACACCTTC.

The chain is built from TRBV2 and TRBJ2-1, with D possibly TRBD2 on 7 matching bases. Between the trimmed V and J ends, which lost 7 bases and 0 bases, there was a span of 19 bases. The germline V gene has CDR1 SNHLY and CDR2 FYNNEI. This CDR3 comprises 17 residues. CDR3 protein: CASTRGGFRSSYNEQFF. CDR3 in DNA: TGTGCCAGCACGAGGGGGGGCTTCCGGAGCTCCTACAATGAGCAGTTCTTC.